The 15 T cell receptor beta chains in this list originate from one sample, sequenced in a study of PD-1 blockade in classical Hodgkin lymphoma. The data were produced by immunoSEQ multiplex PCR, yet TCRdb's version contains in-frame clones alone and is incomplete. Of about 24,000 clones in the sample, approximately 69% were seen once. Every patient relapsed after autologous stem cell transplantation, and brentuximab vedotin exposure varied. The input for sequencing was peripheral blood mononuclear cells (PBMCs), taken at baseline. These receptors all come from a human donor with classical Hodgkin lymphoma.

This clone appeared once. J is TRBJ2-2 and V is TRBV2, with D perhaps TRBD1 (5 bases). Trimming shortened V by 8 bases and J by 2 bases, and 9 bases separated the two germline ends. There are 13 residues in the CDR3. Germline loops: CDR1 SNHLY, CDR2 FYNNEI. CDR3 residues: CASVRANTGELFF. DNA for the CDR3: TGTGCCAGCGTCAGGGCAAACACCGGGGAGCTGTTTTTT.

This chain joins TRBV7-9 and TRBJ2-7; a weak D match, TRBD1 (6 bases). The germline gives CDR1 SEHNR, CDR2 FQNEAQ (reference sequence). V was cut by 5 bases and J by 2 bases, with 10 bases left in between. CDR3 length: 13 residues. The CDR3 nucleotides are TGTGCCAGCAGCCCCCGGGACACCTACGAGCAGTACTTC. Its translation: CASSPRDTYEQYF.

The V gene is TRBV2, the J gene TRBJ2-7, with 7 positions matching TRBD1. The CDR3 is made up of 15 amino acids. After removal of 5 bases from V and 6 bases from J, the junction contained 13 bases not matched to a gene. Per the germline V gene, CDR1 is SNHLY and CDR2 is FYNNEI. The CDR3 nucleotides are TGTGCCAGCAGTCAAATAAGACAGGGCGTCGGCGAGCAGTACTTC. It encodes CASSQIRQGVGEQYF.

The table lists this clone with a few counts. CDR3 sequence (DNA): TGTGCCAGCAGTTCGAGCGCCAGTGGGGCCGGGGAGCTGTTTTTT. This gives the protein CASSSSASGAGELFF. This sequence joins TRBV2 and TRBJ2-2, with D hard to call. V was clipped by 5 bases and J by 6 bases, with 16 bases between them. The CDR3 runs 15 residues. Per germline, CDR1 SNHLY and CDR2 FYNNEI.

CDR3 DNA: TGTGCCAGCAGCTTAGGAGAGGACGGATATTTCAAAAACATTCAGTACTTC. Translating gives CASSLGEDGYFKNIQYF. This rearrangement joins TRBV7-2 to TRBJ2-4; D gene unclear. Germline CDR1 and CDR2: SGHTA and FQGNSA. The CDR3 spans 17 residues. Trimming took off 1 base at V and 3 bases at J, with 16 bases between the two ends.

This clone has a handful of counts. The gene calls are TRBV29-1 and TRBJ2-2, with D possibly TRBD1 on 5 matching bases. Germline assignment: CDR1 SQVTM and CDR2 ANQGSEA. The CDR3 covers 14 residues. Trimming removed 4 bases from V and 0 bases from J, with 9 bases in between. CDR3: CSVVDKTNTGELFF. CDR3 DNA sequence: TGCAGCGTTGTGGACAAAACGAACACCGGGGAGCTGTTTTTT.

The V gene is TRBV10-3, the J gene TRBJ1-2; the D is unclear. Germline assignment: CDR1 ENHRY and CDR2 SYGVKD. This CDR3 contains 12 residues. Trimming stripped 0 bases from V and 8 bases from J, with 7 bases between. The CDR3 coding sequence is TGTGCCATCAGTGAGTCCACTTGGGGCTACACCTTC. This gives the protein CAISESTWGYTF.

The chain has TRBV4-3 and TRBJ2-1; D remains ambiguous. Trimming stripped 0 bases from V and 3 bases from J, with 12 bases between. Germline CDR1 is LGHNA and CDR2 is YSLEER. This CDR3 comprises 16 residues. The CDR3 loop is CASSQDFGPLYNEQFF. The CDR3, as DNA: TGCGCCAGCAGCCAAGATTTCGGGCCACTCTACAATGAGCAGTTCTTC.

This clone was recorded only once. The chain is built from TRBV7-9 and TRBJ2-1; D is tentatively TRBD1 or TRBD2 (6 bases each). The V end was cut by 4 bases, the J end by 6 bases, with 13 bases between. This CDR3 comprises 14 residues. Germline loops: CDR1 SEHNR, CDR2 FQNEAQ (reference sequence). CDR3 residues: CASSSGWGANEQFF. The CDR3 nucleotides are TGTGCCAGCAGCTCTGGATGGGGGGCCAATGAGCAGTTCTTC.

This chain joins TRBV2 and TRBJ2-7; 7 nucleotides match TRBD1. V shed 7 bases, J shed 2 bases, and the junction held 14 bases outside the gene matches. Germline CDR1 reads SNHLY; CDR2 reads FYNNEI. This CDR3 region has 16 residues. CDR3 nucleotide sequence: TGTGCCAGCACCCCCTGGGTGACAGGGAACCCCTACGAGCAGTACTTC. Amino acid sequence: CASTPWVTGNPYEQYF.

The chain employs TRBV27 and TRBJ2-7; 10 nucleotides align to TRBD1. Unmatched junction bases numbered 17, after V lost 5 bases and J lost 4 bases. The CDR3 sequence is 18 residues long. Germline values: CDR1 MNHEY, CDR2 SMNVEV (reference sequence). The CDR3 DNA reads as TGTGCCAGCAGTCCCGCCGGGACAGGGGACCCTGGGGTGTACGAGCAGTACTTC. This codes for CASSPAGTGDPGVYEQYF.

In this sample, this clone turned up once. An end of the junction differs from the germline gene, which may be a read error. This sequence joins TRBV27 and TRBJ2-7, with 10 nucleotides matching TRBD1. Germline values: CDR1 MNHEY, CDR2 SMNVEV (reference sequence). This CDR3 region has 13 residues. For the CDR3, the DNA is TGTGTCAGCAGTGGACAGGGGGCCTACGAGCAGTACTTC. Amino acids: CVSSGQGAYEQYF.

The V call is TRBV6-5, the J call TRBJ1-5, with 8 positions matching TRBD1. Trimming removed 6 bases from V and 7 bases from J; junction bases left unmatched: 5. Per germline, CDR1 MNHEY and CDR2 SVGAGI. The length of the CDR3 is 13 residues. For the CDR3, the DNA is TGTGCCAGCAGGACAGGGGTTGGCCAGCCCCAGCATTTT. It translates to CASRTGVGQPQHF.

The chain uses TRBV7-9 and TRBJ2-5; D not resolved. The V and J ends lost 5 bases and 1 base respectively, with 8 bases between them. CDR3 length: 13 amino acids. CDR1 SEHNR and CDR2 FQNEAQ come from the germline V gene (reference sequence). The CDR3 here is CASSTQIQETQYF. CDR3 DNA: TGTGCCAGCAGCACCCAAATCCAAGAGACCCAGTACTTC.

V usage is TRBV7-9 and J usage is TRBJ2-5, with D possibly TRBD2 on 5 matching bases. With 1 base removed from V and 4 bases from J, the gap between germline ends came to 16 bases. This CDR3 has 16 residues. Germline V gene data show CDR1 as SEHNR and CDR2 as FQNEAQ (reference sequence). The CDR3 here is CASSLDFSAYGETQYF. In DNA form, the CDR3 reads TGTGCCAGCAGCTTAGACTTTAGCGCCTACGGAGAGACCCAGTACTTC.